The 9 T cell receptor beta chains below were found in one sample sequenced in a study of OX40 agonist ivuxolimab in advanced cancers. Assay: immunoSEQ multiplex PCR; the TCRdb copy retains only in-frame clones and omits some. The profile shows more than 45,000 clones, over 80% of them singletons. Sequencing used CD4+ or CD8+ T cells sorted from blood, obtained in a trial of the OX40 agonist ivuxolimab. These receptors were taken from an adult with an advanced solid tumor such as melanoma, head and neck, liver or kidney cancer.

The J gene is TRBJ2-3, the V gene TRBV18; D gene ambiguous. This CDR3 is built from 13 residues. The V gene lost 3 bases and the J gene lost 1 base, with 5 bases spanning the gap. CDR1 and CDR2 (germline): KGHSH, LQKENI. Here the CDR3 reads CASSPGGTDTQYF. The CDR3 DNA sequence: TGTGCCAGCTCACCCGGAGGCACAGATACGCAGTATTTT.

This clone was detected a few times. The chain employs TRBV2 and TRBJ2-7; 13 nucleotides match TRBD2. The germline CDR1 and CDR2 sequences are SNHLY and FYNNEI. The CDR3 covers 13 residues. J gave up 7 bases and V 11 bases, and 8 bases lay outside the gene matches. In DNA form, the CDR3 reads TGTGCCGGAACTAGCGGGAGGGCCAGAGAGCAGTACTTC. This sequence encodes CAGTSGRAREQYF.

On this clone itself: An end of the junction differs from the germline gene, which may be a read error. V is TRBV7-2 and J is TRBJ1-2; TRBD1 aligns across 10 bases. The CDR3 is made up of 14 amino acids. The germline V gene encodes CDR1 SGHTA and CDR2 FQGNSA. The CDR3, as DNA: TGTGCCAGCAGGACAGGACAGGGGGAGGATGGCCACACCTTC. This sequence encodes CASRTGQGEDGHTF.

V is TRBV4-3 and J is TRBJ1-1, with D possibly TRBD1 on 5 matching bases. CDR1 and CDR2 from the germline V gene are LGHNA and YSLEER. The ends were cut back, 0 bases at V and 2 bases at J, with 13 bases in the middle. CDR3 size: 16 residues. In DNA form, the CDR3 reads TGCGCCAGCAGCCAAGATCTTGCGGGGGACAACACTGAAGCTTTCTTT. This codes for CASSQDLAGDNTEAFF.

The genes are TRBV27 and TRBJ2-5; 11 nucleotides match TRBD2. This CDR3 contains 16 residues. CDR1 is MNHEY, CDR2 SMNVEV, per germline (reference sequence). J gave up 5 bases and V 5 bases, and 10 bases lay outside the gene matches. Here the CDR3 reads CASSGISGRGGETQYF. The CDR3 DNA reads as TGTGCCAGCAGTGGAATTAGCGGGAGGGGGGGGGAGACCCAGTACTTC.

The V gene is TRBV29-1, the J gene TRBJ1-5; tentatively, D is TRBD1 (5 bases). This CDR3 has 13 residues. Trimming pared 5 bases from V and 5 bases from J, leaving 13 bases between. Germline V gene data show CDR1 as SQVTM and CDR2 as ANQGSEA. For the CDR3, the DNA is TGCAGCGTTAATTCAGGGCGGGATCAGCCCCAGCATTTT. It specifies CSVNSGRDQPQHF. Based on the CDR3 plus reference TRBV29-1 and TRBJ1-5, the full variable domain is SAVISQKPSRDICQRGTSLTIQCQVDSQVTMMFWYRQQPGQSLTLIATANQGSEATYESGFVIDKFPISRPNLTFSTLTVSNMSPEDSSIYLCSVNSGRDQPQHFGDGTRLSIL.

V gene TRBV9 combines with J gene TRBJ2-5; 7 nucleotides match TRBD2. V was clipped by 0 bases and J by 7 bases; unmatched bases: 12. Germline loops: CDR1 SGDLS, CDR2 YYNGEE. The CDR3 runs to 16 residues. In DNA form, the CDR3 reads TGTGCCAGCAGCGTAGGATCGGGGCGGGAGCCCGGGACCCAGTACTTC. Protein product: CASSVGSGREPGTQYF. Together with reference TRBV9 and TRBJ2-5, the CDR3 gives the full variable domain: DSGVTQTPKHLITATGQRVTLRCSPRSGDLSVYWYQQSLDQGLQFLIQYYNGEERAKGNILERFSAQQFPDLHSELNLSSLELGDSALYFCASSVGSGREPGTQYFGPGTRLLVL.

This clone was recorded once. This chain uses TRBV2 with TRBJ2-3, with D maybe TRBD2 (6 bases). The CDR3 length is 15 residues. Per the germline V gene, CDR1 is SNHLY and CDR2 is FYNNEI. Trimming cost V 6 bases and J 4 bases, with 17 bases left between them. In DNA, the CDR3 is TGTGCCAGCAGGGGGGACTCTTCGGGGTCAGATACGCAGTATTTT. It specifies CASRGDSSGSDTQYF.

This chain uses TRBV20-1 with TRBJ2-5; D uncertain. This CDR3 is built from 11 residues. CDR1 DFQATT and CDR2 SNEGSKA come from the germline V gene (reference sequence). Trimming took off 0 bases at V and 5 bases at J, with 4 bases between the two ends. CDR3 in amino acids: CSARDRETQYF. Written as DNA, the CDR3 is TGCAGTGCTAGAGACAGGGAGACCCAGTACTTC.